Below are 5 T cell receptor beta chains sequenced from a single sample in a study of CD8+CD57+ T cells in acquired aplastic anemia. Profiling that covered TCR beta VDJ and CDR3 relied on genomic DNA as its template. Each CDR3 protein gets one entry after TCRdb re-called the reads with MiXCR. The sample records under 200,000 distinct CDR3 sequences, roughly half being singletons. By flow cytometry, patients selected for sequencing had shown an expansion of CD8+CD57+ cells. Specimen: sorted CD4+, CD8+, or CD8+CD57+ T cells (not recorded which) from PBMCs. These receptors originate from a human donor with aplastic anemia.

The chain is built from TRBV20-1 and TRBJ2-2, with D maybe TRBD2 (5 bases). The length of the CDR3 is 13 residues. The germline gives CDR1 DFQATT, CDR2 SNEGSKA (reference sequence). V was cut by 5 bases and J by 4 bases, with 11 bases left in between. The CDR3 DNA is TGCAGTGCTCGACTACCGGGCACCGGGGAGCTGTTTTTT. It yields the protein CSARLPGTGELFF.

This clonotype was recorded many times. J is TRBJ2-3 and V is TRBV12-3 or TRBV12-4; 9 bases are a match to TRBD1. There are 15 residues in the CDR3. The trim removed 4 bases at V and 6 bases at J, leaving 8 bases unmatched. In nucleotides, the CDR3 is TGTGCCAGCAGTTCCCGGACAGGGGATAAGGATACGCAGTATTTT. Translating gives CASSSRTGDKDTQYF.

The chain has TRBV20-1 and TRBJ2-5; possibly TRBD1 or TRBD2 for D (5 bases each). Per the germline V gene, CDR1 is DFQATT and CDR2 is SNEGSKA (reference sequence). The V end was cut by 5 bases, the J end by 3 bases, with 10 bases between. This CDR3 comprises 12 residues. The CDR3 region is CSALGPEETQYF. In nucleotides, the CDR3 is TGCAGTGCTTTGGGACCTGAAGAGACCCAGTACTTC.

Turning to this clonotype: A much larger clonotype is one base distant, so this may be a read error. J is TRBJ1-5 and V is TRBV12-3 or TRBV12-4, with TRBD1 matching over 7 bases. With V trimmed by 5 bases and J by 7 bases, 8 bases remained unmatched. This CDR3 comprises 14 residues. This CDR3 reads CASSLAQGRQPQHF. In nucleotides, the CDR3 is TGTGCCAGCAGTCTGGCACAGGGGAGGCAGCCCCAGCATTTT.

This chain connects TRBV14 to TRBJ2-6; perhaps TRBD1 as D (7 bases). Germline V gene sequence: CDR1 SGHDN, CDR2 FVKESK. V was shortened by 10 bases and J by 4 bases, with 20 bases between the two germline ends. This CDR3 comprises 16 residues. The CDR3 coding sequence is TGTGCCACCAGTCCCGCAGGGGGGTCGGGGGCCAACGTCCTGACTTTC. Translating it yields CATSPAGGSGANVLTF. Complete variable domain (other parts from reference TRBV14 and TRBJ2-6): EAGVTQFPSHSVIEKGQTVTLRCDPISGHDNLYWYRRVMGKEIKFLLHFVKESKQDESGMPNNRFLAERTGGTYSTLKVQPAELEDSGVYFCATSPAGGSGANVLTFGAGSRLTVL.